Each of the 4 T cell receptor beta chains below was sequenced from the same sample in a study of T cell responses to AZD1222 COVID-19 vaccine. Produced via immunoSEQ multiplex PCR; TCRdb's table is partial and in-frame only. The sample includes 150,000 or so clones, around 91% seen only once; the top ten take approximately 5.2%. The material was peripheral blood, obtained on day 0 of AZD1222 vaccination. These receptors came from an adult in good health.

The DNA for the CDR3 is TGTGCCAGCAGCCTCAGGGACTCACCCCTCCACTTT. Translating it yields CASSLRDSPLHF. This rearrangement joins TRBV3-1 (or the pseudogene TRBV3-2) to TRBJ1-6; TRBD1 is a possible D gene (5 bases). Germline lookup yields CDR1 LGHDT and CDR2 YNNKEL (reference sequence). The ends were cut back, 4 bases at V and 10 bases at J, with 8 bases in the middle. The CDR3 sequence is 12 residues long.

The chain recombines TRBV7-8 with TRBJ1-3; D may be TRBD1 (6 bases). CDR1 and CDR2 (germline): SGHVS, FQNEAQ. This CDR3 spans 16 amino acids. V was pared by 2 bases and J by 0 bases, with 11 bases between. The CDR3 region is CASSLREGHSGNTIYF. DNA of the CDR3: TGTGCCAGCAGCTTAAGAGAGGGACACTCTGGAAACACCATATATTTT.

The gene calls are TRBV2 and TRBJ1-4, with D possibly matching TRBD1 (5 bases). V lost 6 bases and J 8 bases, leaving 13 bases between the germline ends. Germline CDR1 and CDR2: SNHLY and FYNNEI. The CDR3 length is 13 residues. The CDR3: CASRPQRGEKLFF. The DNA of the CDR3 is TGTGCCAGCAGGCCCCAGAGGGGCGAAAAACTGTTTTTT. Combining the CDR3 with reference TRBV2 and TRBJ1-4 gives the whole variable domain EPEVTQTPSHQVTQMGQEVILRCVPISNHLYFYWYRQILGQKVEFLVSFYNNEISEKSEIFDDQFSVERPDGSNFTLKIRSTKLEDSAMYFCASRPQRGEKLFFGSGTQLSVL.

This chain joins TRBV11-2 and TRBJ1-4; TRBD1 matches at 8 bases. With V trimmed by 4 bases and J by 0 bases, 7 bases remained unmatched. Germline V gives CDR1 SGHAT, CDR2 FQNNGV. The CDR3 runs to 17 residues. The CDR3 bases are TGTGCCAGCAGCTCCCTACTCAGGGGGCCAACTAATGAAAAACTGTTTTTT. Amino acids: CASSSLLRGPTNEKLFF. Full variable domain (remainder filled in from reference TRBV11-2 and TRBJ1-4): EAGVAQSPRYKIIEKRQSVAFWCNPISGHATLYWYQQILGQGPKLLIQFQNNGVVDDSQLPKDRFSAERLKGVDSTLKIQPAKLEDSAVYLCASSSLLRGPTNEKLFFGSGTQLSVL.